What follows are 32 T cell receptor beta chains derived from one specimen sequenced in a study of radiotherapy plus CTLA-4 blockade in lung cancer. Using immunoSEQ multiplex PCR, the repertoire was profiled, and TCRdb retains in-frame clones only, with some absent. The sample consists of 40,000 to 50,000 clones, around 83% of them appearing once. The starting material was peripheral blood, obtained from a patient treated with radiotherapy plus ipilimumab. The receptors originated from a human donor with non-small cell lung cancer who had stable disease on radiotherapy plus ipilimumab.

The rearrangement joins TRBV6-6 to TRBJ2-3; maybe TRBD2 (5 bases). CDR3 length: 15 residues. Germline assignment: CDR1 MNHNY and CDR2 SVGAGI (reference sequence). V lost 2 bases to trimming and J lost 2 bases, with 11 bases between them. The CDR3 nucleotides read TGTGCCAGCAGTTACGGAGGATCCAACACAGATACGCAGTATTTT. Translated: CASSYGGSNTDTQYF.

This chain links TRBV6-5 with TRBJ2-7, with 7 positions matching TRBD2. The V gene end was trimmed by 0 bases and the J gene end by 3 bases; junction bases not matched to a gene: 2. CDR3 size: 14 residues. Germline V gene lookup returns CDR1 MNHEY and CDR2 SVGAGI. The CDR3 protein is CASSYSGGSYEQYF. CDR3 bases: TGTGCCAGCAGTTACTCGGGCGGGAGCTACGAGCAGTACTTC.

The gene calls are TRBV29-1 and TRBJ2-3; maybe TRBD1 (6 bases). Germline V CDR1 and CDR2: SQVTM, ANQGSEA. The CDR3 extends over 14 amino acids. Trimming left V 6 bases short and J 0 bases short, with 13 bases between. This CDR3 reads CSVPAGTSTDTQYF. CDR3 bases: TGCAGCGTGCCGGCCGGGACAAGCACAGATACGCAGTATTTT.

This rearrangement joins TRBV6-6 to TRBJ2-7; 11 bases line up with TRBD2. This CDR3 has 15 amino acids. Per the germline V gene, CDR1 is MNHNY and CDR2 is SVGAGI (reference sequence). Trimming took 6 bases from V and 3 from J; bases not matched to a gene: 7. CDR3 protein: CASRPGTSGHYEQYF. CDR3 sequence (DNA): TGTGCCAGCAGACCCGGGACTAGCGGCCACTACGAGCAGTACTTC.

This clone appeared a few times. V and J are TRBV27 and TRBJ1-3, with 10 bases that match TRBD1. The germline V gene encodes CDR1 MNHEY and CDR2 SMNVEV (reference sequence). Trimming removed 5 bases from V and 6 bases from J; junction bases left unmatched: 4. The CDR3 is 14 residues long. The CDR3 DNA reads TGTGCCAGCAGTCCCGGGACAGGGGTAAACACCATATATTTT. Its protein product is CASSPGTGVNTIYF.

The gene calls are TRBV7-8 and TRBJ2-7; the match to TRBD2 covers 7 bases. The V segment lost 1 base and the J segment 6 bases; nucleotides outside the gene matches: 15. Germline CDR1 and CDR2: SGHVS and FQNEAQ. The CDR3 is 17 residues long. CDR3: CASSLVAWWTRKPEQYF. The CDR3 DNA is TGTGCCAGCAGCTTAGTCGCCTGGTGGACTAGGAAACCCGAGCAGTACTTC.

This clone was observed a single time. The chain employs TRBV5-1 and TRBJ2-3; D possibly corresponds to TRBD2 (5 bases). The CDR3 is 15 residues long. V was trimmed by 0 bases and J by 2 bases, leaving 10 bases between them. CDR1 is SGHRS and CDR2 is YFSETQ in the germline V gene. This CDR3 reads CASSLVGGLTDTQYF. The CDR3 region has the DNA TGCGCCAGCAGCTTGGTAGGAGGCCTCACAGATACGCAGTATTTT.

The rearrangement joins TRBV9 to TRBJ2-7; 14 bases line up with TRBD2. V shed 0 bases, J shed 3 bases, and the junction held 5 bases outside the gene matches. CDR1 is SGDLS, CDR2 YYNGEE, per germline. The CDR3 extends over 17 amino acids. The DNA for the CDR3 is TGTGCCAGCAGCGTAGAAATAGGGACTAGCGGGAGCTACGAGCAGTACTTC. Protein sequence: CASSVEIGTSGSYEQYF.

CDR3 sequence (DNA): TGTGCCAGCAGTGCTAGGGGGAGACCTGAAGCTTTCTTT. This gives the protein CASSARGRPEAFF. The chain is built from TRBV25-1 and TRBJ1-1; D possibly corresponds to TRBD1 (6 bases). Germline V gene lookup returns CDR1 MGHDK and CDR2 SYGVNS. The CDR3 has 13 residues. Trimming took 4 bases from V and 6 from J, leaving 12 bases between them.

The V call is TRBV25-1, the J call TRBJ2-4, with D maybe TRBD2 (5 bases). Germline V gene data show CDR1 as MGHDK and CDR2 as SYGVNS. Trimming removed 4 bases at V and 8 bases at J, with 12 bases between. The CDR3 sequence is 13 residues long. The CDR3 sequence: CASSANVGDIQYF. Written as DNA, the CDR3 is TGTGCCAGCAGTGCGAACGTGGGAGACATTCAGTACTTC.

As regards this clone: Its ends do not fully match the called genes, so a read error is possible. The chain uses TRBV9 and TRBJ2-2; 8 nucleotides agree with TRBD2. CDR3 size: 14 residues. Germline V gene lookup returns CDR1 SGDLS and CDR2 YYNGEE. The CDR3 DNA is TGTGTCAGCAAGCGGGAGCTGAACACCAGGGAGCTGTTTTTT. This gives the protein CVSKRELNTRELFF.

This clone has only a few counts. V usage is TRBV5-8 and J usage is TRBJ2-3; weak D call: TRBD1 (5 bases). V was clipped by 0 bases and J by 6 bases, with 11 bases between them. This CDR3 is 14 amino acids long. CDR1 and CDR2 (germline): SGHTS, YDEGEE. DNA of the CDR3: TGTGCCAGCAGCTTGGAAGGGGCAATGGATACGCAGTATTTT. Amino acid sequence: CASSLEGAMDTQYF.

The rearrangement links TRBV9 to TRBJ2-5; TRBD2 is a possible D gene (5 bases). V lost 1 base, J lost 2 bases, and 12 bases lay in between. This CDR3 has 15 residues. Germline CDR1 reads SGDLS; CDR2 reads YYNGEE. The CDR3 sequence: CASSVNAGLQETQYF. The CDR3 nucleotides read TGTGCCAGCAGCGTAAACGCGGGTTTACAAGAGACCCAGTACTTC.

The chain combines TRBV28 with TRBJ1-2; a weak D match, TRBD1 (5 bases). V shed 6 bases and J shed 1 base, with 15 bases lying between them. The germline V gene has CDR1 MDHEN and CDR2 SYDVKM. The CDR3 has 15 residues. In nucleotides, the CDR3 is TGTGCCAGCAGAACCAGACCGGGACTTAACTATGGCTACACCTTC. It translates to CASRTRPGLNYGYTF.

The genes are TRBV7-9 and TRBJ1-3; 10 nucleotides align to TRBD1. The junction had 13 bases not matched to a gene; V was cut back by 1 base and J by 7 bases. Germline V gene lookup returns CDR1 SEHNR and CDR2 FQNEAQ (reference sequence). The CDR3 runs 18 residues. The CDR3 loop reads CASSLDRLGQGKRNTIYF. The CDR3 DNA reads TGTGCCAGCAGCTTAGACCGCCTGGGACAGGGGAAAAGGAACACCATATATTTT.

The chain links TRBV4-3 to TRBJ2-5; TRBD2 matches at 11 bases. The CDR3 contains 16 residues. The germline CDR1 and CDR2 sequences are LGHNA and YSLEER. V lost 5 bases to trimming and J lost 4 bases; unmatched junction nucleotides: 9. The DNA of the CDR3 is TGCGCCAGCAGCAAGGGGACTAGCGGAGGTGGAGAGACCCAGTACTTC. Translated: CASSKGTSGGGETQYF.

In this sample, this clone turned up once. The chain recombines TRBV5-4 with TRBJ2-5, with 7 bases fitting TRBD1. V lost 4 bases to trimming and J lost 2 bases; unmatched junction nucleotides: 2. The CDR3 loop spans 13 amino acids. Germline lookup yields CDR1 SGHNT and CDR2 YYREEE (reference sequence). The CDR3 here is CASSPGQQETQYF. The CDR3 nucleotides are TGTGCCAGCAGCCCGGGACAGCAAGAGACCCAGTACTTC.

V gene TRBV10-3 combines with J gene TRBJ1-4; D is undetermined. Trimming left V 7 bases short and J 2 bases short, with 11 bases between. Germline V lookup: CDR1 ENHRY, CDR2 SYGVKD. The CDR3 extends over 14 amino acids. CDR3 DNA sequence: TGTGCCATCAACCGGGTCTTGACTAATGAAAAACTGTTTTTT. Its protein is CAINRVLTNEKLFF.

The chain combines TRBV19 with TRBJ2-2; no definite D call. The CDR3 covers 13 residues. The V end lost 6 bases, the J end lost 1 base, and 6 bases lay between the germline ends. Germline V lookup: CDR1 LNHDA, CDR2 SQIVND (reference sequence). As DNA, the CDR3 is TGTGCCAGTAGGCAGGAGAACACCGGGGAGCTGTTTTTT. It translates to CASRQENTGELFF.

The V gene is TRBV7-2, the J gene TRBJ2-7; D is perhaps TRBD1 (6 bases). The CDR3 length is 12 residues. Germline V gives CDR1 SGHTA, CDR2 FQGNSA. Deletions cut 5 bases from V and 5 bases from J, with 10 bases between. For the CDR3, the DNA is TGTGCCAGCAGCACCAGGACAGACGAGCAGTACTTC. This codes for CASSTRTDEQYF.

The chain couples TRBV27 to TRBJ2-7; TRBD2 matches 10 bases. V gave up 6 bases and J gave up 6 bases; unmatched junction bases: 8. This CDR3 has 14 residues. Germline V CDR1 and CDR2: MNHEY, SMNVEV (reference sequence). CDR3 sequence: CASRQTSGIGEQYF. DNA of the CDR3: TGTGCCAGCAGACAAACTAGCGGGATTGGCGAGCAGTACTTC.

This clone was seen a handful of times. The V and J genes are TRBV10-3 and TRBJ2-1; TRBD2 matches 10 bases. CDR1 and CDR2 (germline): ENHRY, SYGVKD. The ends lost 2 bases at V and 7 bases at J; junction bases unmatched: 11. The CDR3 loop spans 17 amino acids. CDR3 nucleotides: TGTGCCATCAGTGAGGCCGGACTAGCGGAGGGGGGGAATGAGCAGTTCTTC. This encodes CAISEAGLAEGGNEQFF.

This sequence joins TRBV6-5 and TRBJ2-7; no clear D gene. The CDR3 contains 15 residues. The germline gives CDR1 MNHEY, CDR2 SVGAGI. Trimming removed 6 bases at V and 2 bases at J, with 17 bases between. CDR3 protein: CASSQADSGTYEQYF. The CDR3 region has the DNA TGTGCCAGCAGCCAGGCCGATTCAGGCACCTACGAGCAGTACTTC.

The CDR3: CASSLQYMRGVEKLFF. Here the CDR3 DNA reads TGTGCCAGCAGCCTTCAATACATGAGAGGTGTAGAAAAACTGTTTTTT. The chain recombines TRBV28 with TRBJ1-4; D gene uncertain. Germline loops: CDR1 MDHEN, CDR2 SYDVKM. The CDR3 runs to 16 residues. Trimming removed 6 bases from V and 8 bases from J, with 22 bases in between.

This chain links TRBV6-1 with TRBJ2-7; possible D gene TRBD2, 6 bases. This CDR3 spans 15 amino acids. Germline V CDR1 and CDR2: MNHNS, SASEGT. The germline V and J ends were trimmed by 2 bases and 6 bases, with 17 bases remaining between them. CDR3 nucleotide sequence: TGTGCCAGCAGTGAATACGGAGGAGGGGCGGGCGAGCAGTACTTC. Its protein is CASSEYGGGAGEQYF.

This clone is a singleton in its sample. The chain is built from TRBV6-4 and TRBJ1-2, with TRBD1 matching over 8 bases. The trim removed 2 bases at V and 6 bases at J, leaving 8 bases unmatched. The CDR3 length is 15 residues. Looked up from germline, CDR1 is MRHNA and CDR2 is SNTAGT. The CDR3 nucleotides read TGTGCCAGCAGTGACCCGAACAGGGGGTTGGATGGCTACACCTTC. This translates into CASSDPNRGLDGYTF.

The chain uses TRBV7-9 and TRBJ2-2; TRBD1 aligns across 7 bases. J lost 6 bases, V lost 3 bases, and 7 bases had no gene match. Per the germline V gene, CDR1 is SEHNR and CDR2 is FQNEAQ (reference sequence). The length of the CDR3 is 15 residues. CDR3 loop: CASSLGPGQPGELFF. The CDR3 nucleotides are TGTGCCAGCAGCTTGGGACCGGGACAGCCCGGGGAGCTGTTTTTT. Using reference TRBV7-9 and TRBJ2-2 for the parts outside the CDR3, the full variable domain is DTGVSQNPRHKITKRGQNVTFRCDPISEHNRLYWYRQTLGQGPEFLTYFQNEAQLEKSRLLSDRFSAERPKGSFSTLEIQRTEQGDSAMYLCASSLGPGQPGELFFGEGSRLTVL.

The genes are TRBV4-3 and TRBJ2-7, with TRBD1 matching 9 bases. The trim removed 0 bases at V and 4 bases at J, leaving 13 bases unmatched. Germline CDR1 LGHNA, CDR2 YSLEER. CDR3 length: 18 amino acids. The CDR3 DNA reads TGCGCCAGCAGCCAAGACGAATACTCTCCGGGACAGGGTTACGAGCAGTACTTC. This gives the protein CASSQDEYSPGQGYEQYF.

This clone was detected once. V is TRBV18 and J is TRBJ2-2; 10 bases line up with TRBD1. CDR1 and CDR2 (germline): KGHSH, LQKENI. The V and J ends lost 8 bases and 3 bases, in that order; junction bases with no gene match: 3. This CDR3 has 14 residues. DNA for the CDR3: TGTGCCAGCGGAGGACAGGGGGACACCGGGGAGCTGTTTTTT. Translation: CASGGQGDTGELFF.

The CDR3 DNA reads TGTGCCAGCAGTCCTACCTCGACAGGGGGCGCTGGGGGCTACACCTTC. It translates to CASSPTSTGGAGGYTF. The J gene is TRBJ1-2, the V gene TRBV27, with 10 bases aligning to TRBD1. The V gene end was trimmed by 5 bases and the J gene end by 8 bases; junction bases not matched to a gene: 14. This CDR3 is built from 16 residues. Germline V lookup: CDR1 MNHEY, CDR2 SMNVEV (reference sequence).

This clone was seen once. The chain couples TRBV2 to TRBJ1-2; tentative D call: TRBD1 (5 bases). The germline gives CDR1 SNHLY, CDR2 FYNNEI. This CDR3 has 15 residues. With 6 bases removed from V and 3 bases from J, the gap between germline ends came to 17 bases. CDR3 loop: CASRVGGVRDYGYTF. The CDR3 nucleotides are TGTGCCAGCAGGGTGGGGGGGGTTCGTGACTATGGCTACACCTTC.

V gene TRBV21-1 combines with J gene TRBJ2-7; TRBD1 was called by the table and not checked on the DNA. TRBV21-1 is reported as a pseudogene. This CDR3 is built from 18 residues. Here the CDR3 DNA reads TGTGCCAGCAGCACGGGACAGGGGGCTTCACGTAGGTTCTACGAGCAGTACTTC. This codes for CASSTGQGASRRFYEQYF.